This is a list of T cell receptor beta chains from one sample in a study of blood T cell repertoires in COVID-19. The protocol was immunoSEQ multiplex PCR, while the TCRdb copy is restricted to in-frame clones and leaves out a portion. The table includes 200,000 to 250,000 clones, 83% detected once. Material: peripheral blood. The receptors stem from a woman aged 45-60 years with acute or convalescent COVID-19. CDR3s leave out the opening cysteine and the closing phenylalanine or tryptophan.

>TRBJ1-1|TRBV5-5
ASSLAISDLEAF
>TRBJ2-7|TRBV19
ASSEGAYPTYEQY
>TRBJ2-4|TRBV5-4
ASSLEAGATAKNIQY
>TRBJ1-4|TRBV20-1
SASGADRSEKLF
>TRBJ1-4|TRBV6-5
ASSTGSANEKLF
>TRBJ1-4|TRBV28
ASNRGDEKLF
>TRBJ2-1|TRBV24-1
ATSDFIANEQF
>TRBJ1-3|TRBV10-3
AISGGDSGNTIY
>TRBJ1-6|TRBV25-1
ASREGQGNSPLH
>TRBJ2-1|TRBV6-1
ASSEMGASSYNEQF
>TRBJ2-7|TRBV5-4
ASSLRQGVSYEQY
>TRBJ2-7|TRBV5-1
ASSLVAGAQYEQY
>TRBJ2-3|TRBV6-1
ASSEVESGTDTQY
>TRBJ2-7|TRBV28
ASGTPTYEQY
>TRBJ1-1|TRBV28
ASSLLRQPNTEAF
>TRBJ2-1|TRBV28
ASSLLSGSSYNEQF
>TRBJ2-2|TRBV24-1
ATSDSRHGNTGELF
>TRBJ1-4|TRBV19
ASSKSGQLNEKLF
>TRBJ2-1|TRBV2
ASMSRLYNEQF
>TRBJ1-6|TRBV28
ASSPRQGWSPLH
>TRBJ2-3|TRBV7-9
ASSLFSGRTDTQY
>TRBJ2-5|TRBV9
ASSVLAGEETQY
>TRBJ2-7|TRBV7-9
ASSPGTSGIEQY
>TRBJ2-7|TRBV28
ASSGTTASEQY
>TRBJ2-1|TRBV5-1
ASSTLDSYNEQF
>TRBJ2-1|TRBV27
ASSFREGVNEQF
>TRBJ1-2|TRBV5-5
ASSFPNRGEYYGYT
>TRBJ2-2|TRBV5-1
ASSADRANTGELF
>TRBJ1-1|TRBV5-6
ASSLEGFYTEAF
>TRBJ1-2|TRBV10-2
ASSVQPGQGITNYGYT
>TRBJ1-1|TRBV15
ATSRDLPGSPGNTEAF
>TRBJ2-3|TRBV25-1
ASSGNRDRVTDTQY
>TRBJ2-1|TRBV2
ASSAGQGPYNEQF
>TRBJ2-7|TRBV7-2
ASSSRGRQGYGEQY
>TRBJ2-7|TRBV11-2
ASSATGTTFEQY
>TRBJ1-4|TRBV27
ASRTDRVGEKLF
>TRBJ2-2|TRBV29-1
SVGIRNTGELF
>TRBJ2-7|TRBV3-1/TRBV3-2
ASSQVSGSREQY
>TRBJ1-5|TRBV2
ASRPDSGGNQPQH
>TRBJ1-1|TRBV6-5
ASSYRGNTEAF
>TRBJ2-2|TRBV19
ATTRTGGSNTGELF
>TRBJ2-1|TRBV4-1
ASSPGTSYNEQF
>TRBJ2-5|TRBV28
ASTLGHLGETQY
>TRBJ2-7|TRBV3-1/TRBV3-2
ASSQRDRGYEQY